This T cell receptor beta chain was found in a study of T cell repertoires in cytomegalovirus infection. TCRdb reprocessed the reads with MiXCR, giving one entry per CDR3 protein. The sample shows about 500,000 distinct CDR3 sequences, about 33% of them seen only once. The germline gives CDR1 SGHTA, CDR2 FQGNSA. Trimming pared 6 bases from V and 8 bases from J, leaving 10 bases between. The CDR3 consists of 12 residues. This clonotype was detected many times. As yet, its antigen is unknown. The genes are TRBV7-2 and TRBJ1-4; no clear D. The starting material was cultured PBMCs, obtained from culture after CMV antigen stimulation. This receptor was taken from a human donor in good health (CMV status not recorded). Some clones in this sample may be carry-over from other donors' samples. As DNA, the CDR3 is TGTGCCAGCAGGGGTAGAGGGGAAAAACTGTTTTTT. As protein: CASRGRGEKLFF.